A single sample gave rise to the 2 T cell receptor beta chains below, sequenced in a study of T cells in Graves' hyperthyroidism and ophthalmopathy. It was RNA transcripts that yielded the amplified TCR beta CDR3 regions. An initial round of RT-PCR targeting the TCR CDR3 relied on the HTBI primer set. TCRdb used MiXCR to reprocess the multiplex PCR reads, holding one entry per CDR3 protein. The repertoire holds around 350,000 distinct CDR3 sequences, with around 15% as singletons. The specimen was blood. The receptor source for this set is a woman aged 25 to 39 with Graves' ophthalmopathy.

This clonotype appeared many times. The CDR3 DNA reads as TGTGCCAGCAGCCGCGCGGGGAGGGGGCCGGATCAGCCCCAGCATTTT. Protein: CASSRAGRGPDQPQHF. This sequence joins TRBV28 and TRBJ1-5, with 7 bases identical to TRBD1. This CDR3 is 16 amino acids long. Germline V gene lookup returns CDR1 MDHEN and CDR2 SYDVKM. The V and J ends lost 6 bases and 5 bases, in that order; junction bases with no gene match: 13. The entire variable domain, with the rest obtained from reference TRBV28 and TRBJ1-5, is as follows: DVKVTQSSRYLVKRTGEKVFLECVQDMDHENMFWYRQDPGLGLRLIYFSYDVKMKEKGDIPEGYSVSREKKERFSLILESASTNQTSMYLCASSRAGRGPDQPQHFGDGTRLSIL.

V and J are TRBV27 and TRBJ2-3; TRBD2 is a possible D gene (7 bases). The germline V gene has CDR1 MNHEY and CDR2 SMNVEV (reference sequence). Between the trimmed V and J ends, which lost 2 bases and 2 bases, there was a span of 14 bases. The CDR3 is made up of 16 amino acids. CDR3 nucleotides: TGTGCCAGCAGTTTACTCCGGGGGGCCCACACAGATACGCAGTATTTT. It yields the protein CASSLLRGAHTDTQYF.